These T cell receptor beta chains were read from a single sample in a study of shared clonotypes between healthy human individuals. Assay: immunoSEQ multiplex PCR; the TCRdb copy retains only in-frame clones and omits some. The sample contains some 510,000 clones, 60% to 85% of which appear only once. The sequencing sample was made of PBMCs. The receptor source for this set is a woman aged 40 to 50 in good health. Some clones in this sample may be carry-over from other donors' samples. CDR3s include the opening cysteine and the closing phenylalanine or tryptophan. Fields, in order: V gene, D gene, clone size, J gene, CDR3 protein, CDR3 DNA. D genes are given only for firm matches. Rows may omit the clone size; those that give it use once, few, many or a size class.

V gene: TRBV19
D gene: .
clone size: .
J gene: TRBJ2-3
CDR3 protein: CASSIERADTQYF
CDR3 DNA: TGTGCCAGTAGTATAGAGAGGGCAGATACGCAGTATTTT

V gene: TRBV7-2
D gene: .
clone size: .
J gene: TRBJ2-1
CDR3 protein: CASSLRASAASEQFF
CDR3 DNA: TGTGCCAGCAGCTTAAGAGCTTCGGCGGCGTCGGAGCAGTTCTTC

V gene: TRBV7-2
D gene: TRBD2
clone size: few
J gene: TRBJ2-3
CDR3 protein: CASSLRRGDTQYF
CDR3 DNA: TGTGCCAGCAGCTTAAGGCGGGGGGATACGCAGTATTTT

V gene: TRBV2
D gene: .
clone size: .
J gene: TRBJ1-5
CDR3 protein: CASSVGGGWQPQHF
CDR3 DNA: TGTGCCAGCAGTGTTGGGGGGGGGTGGCAGCCCCAGCATTTT

V gene: TRBV4-3
D gene: .
clone size: once
J gene: TRBJ2-1
CDR3 protein: CASSQAGFFTEQFF
CDR3 DNA: TGCGCCAGCAGCCAAGCAGGGTTTTTCACTGAGCAGTTCTTC

V gene: TRBV27
D gene: TRBD2
clone size: .
J gene: TRBJ2-3
CDR3 protein: CASRVASGRAWRRTDTQYF
CDR3 DNA: TGTGCCAGCAGAGTAGCTAGCGGGAGGGCCTGGCGTCGAACAGATACGCAGTATTTT

V gene: TRBV4-1
D gene: .
clone size: .
J gene: TRBJ1-1
CDR3 protein: CASSQDSSGHLEAFF
CDR3 DNA: TGCGCCAGCAGCCAAGATTCGTCAGGTCATCTTGAAGCTTTCTTT

V gene: TRBV7-9
D gene: TRBD2
clone size: .
J gene: TRBJ2-1
CDR3 protein: CASAGTSGRSYNEQFF
CDR3 DNA: TGTGCCAGTGCCGGGACTAGCGGGAGATCCTACAATGAGCAGTTCTTC

V gene: TRBV10-1
D gene: .
clone size: .
J gene: TRBJ2-3
CDR3 protein: CASSRVNPSTTDTQYF
CDR3 DNA: TGCGCCAGCTCCAGGGTCAACCCCAGCACAACAGATACGCAGTATTTT

V gene: TRBV2
D gene: .
clone size: .
J gene: TRBJ1-4
CDR3 protein: CASSEVRGGEKLFF
CDR3 DNA: TGTGCCAGCAGCGAAGTCAGGGGTGGTGAAAAACTGTTTTTT

V gene: TRBV2
D gene: .
clone size: .
J gene: TRBJ1-5
CDR3 protein: CASSEVGGWNQPQHF
CDR3 DNA: TGTGCCAGCAGTGAAGTGGGGGGTTGGAATCAGCCCCAGCATTTT

V gene: TRBV11-2
D gene: .
clone size: .
J gene: TRBJ1-4
CDR3 protein: CASSEGHLNDEKLFF
CDR3 DNA: TGTGCCAGCAGCGAGGGACACCTAAACGATGAAAAACTGTTTTTT

V gene: TRBV7-9
D gene: .
clone size: .
J gene: TRBJ2-5
CDR3 protein: CASSLASGWGRASSETQYF
CDR3 DNA: TGTGCCAGCAGCTTAGCTTCAGGGTGGGGCAGGGCGTCTTCAGAGACCCAGTACTTC

V gene: TRBV28
D gene: .
clone size: few
J gene: TRBJ1-5
CDR3 protein: CASSSRRSEQPQHF
CDR3 DNA: TGTGCCAGCAGTTCACGACGGTCCGAACAGCCCCAGCATTTT

V gene: TRBV7-2
D gene: TRBD2
clone size: .
J gene: TRBJ2-4
CDR3 protein: CASSLATSGSDIQYF
CDR3 DNA: TGTGCCAGCAGCTTAGCGACTAGCGGGAGTGACATTCAGTACTTC

V gene: TRBV2
D gene: .
clone size: .
J gene: TRBJ2-1
CDR3 protein: CASRKGGTSSYNEQFF
CDR3 DNA: TGTGCCAGCAGGAAGGGGGGGACGAGCTCCTACAATGAGCAGTTCTTC

V gene: TRBV4-1
D gene: TRBD2
clone size: .
J gene: TRBJ2-7
CDR3 protein: CASSQDIAGGTYEQYF
CDR3 DNA: TGCGCCAGCAGCCAAGATATAGCGGGAGGGACCTACGAGCAGTACTTC

V gene: TRBV6-1
D gene: .
clone size: once
J gene: TRBJ2-1
CDR3 protein: CASSEVQGYNEQFF
CDR3 DNA: TGTGCCAGCAGTGAGGTACAGGGCTACAATGAGCAGTTCTTC

V gene: TRBV7-3
D gene: .
clone size: .
J gene: TRBJ1-1
CDR3 protein: CASSGGSGEDTEAFF
CDR3 DNA: TGTGCCAGCTCCGGGGGATCAGGGGAGGACACTGAAGCTTTCTTT

V gene: TRBV19
D gene: .
clone size: .
J gene: TRBJ1-5
CDR3 protein: CASSIGGPGNQPQHF
CDR3 DNA: TGTGCCAGTAGTATAGGGGGCCCTGGCAATCAGCCCCAGCATTTT